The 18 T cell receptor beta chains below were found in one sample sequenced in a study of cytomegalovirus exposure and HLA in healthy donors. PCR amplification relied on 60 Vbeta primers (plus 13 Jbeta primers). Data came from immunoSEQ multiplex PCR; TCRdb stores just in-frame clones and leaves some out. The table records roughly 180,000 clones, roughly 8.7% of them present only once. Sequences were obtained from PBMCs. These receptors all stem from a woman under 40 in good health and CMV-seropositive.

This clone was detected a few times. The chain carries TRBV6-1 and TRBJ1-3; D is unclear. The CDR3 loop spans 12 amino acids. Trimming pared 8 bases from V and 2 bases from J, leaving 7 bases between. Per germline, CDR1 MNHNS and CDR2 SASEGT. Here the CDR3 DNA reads TGTGCCAGCTTATACACTGGAAACACCATATATTTT. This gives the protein CASLYTGNTIYF.

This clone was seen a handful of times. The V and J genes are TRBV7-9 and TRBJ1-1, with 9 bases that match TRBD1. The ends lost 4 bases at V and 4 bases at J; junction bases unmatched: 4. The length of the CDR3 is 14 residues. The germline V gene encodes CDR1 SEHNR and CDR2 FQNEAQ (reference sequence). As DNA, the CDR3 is TGTGCCAGCAGCTCCACAGGGGGCGGCACTGAAGCTTTCTTT. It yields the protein CASSSTGGGTEAFF.

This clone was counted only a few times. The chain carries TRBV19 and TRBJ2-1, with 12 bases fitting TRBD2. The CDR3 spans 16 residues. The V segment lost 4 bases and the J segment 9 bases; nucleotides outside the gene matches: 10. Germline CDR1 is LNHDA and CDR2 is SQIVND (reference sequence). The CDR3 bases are TGTGCCAGTAGTACCGCGAGACTAGCGGGAGAGTCTGAGCAGTTCTTC. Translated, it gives CASSTARLAGESEQFF.

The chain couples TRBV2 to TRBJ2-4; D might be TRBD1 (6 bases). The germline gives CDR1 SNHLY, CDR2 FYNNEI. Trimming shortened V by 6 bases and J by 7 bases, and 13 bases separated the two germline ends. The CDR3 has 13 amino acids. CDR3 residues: CASRPGQRNIQYF. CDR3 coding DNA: TGTGCCAGCAGGCCGGGACAAAGGAACATTCAGTACTTC.

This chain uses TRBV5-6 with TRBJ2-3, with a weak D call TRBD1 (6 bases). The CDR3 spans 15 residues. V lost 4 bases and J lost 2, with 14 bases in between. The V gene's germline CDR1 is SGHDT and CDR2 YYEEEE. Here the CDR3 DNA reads TGTGCCAGCAGCCTCTCCCGGGACAACACAGATACGCAGTATTTT. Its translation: CASSLSRDNTDTQYF.

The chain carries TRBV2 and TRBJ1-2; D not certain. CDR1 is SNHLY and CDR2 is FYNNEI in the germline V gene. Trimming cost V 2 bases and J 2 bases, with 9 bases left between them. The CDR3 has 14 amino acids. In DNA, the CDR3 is TGTGCCAGCAGTGAACAGACACCCAACTATGGCTACACCTTC. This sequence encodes CASSEQTPNYGYTF.

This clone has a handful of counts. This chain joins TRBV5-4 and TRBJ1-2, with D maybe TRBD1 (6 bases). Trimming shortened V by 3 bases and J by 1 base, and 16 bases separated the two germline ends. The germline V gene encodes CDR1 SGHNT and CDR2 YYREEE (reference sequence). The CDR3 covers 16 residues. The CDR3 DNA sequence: TGTGCCAGCAGCTCAACACCCCGGGACATTAACTATGGCTACACCTTC. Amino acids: CASSSTPRDINYGYTF.

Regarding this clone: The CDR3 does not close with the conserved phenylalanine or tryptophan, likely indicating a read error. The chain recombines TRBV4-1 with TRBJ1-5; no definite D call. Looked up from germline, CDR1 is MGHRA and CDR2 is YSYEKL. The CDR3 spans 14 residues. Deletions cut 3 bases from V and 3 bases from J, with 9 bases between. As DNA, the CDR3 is TGCGCCAGCAGCCACAACAGAGTCAATCAGCCCCAGCATGTT. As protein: CASSHNRVNQPQHV.

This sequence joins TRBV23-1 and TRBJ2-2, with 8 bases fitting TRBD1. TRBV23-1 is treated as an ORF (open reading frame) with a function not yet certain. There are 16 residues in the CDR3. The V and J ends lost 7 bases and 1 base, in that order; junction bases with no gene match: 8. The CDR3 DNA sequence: TGCGCCAGCACCGTGCTGGGACAGGAGAACACCGGGGAGCTGTTTTTT. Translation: CASTVLGQENTGELFF.

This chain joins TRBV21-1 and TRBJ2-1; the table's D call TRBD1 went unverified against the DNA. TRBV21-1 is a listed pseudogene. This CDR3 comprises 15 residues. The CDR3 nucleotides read TGTGCCAGCAATGACCCGGGACAGAGGTACAATGAGCAGTTCTTC. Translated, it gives CASNDPGQRYNEQFF.

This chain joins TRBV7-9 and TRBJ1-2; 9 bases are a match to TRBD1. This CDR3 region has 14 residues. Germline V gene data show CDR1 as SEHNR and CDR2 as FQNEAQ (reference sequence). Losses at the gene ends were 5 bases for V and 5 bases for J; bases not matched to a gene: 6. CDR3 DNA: TGTGCCAGCAGCCGGGGGGACAGGGCGTATGGCTACACCTTC. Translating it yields CASSRGDRAYGYTF.

DNA for the CDR3: TGTGCCAGGGGAGGTCGCTCCTACAATGAGCAGTTCTTC. Protein sequence: CARGGRSYNEQFF. The chain combines TRBV27 with TRBJ2-1; possible D gene TRBD2, 6 bases. CDR1 and CDR2 (germline): MNHEY, SMNVEV (reference sequence). V gave up 9 bases and J gave up 0 bases, with 9 bases separating them. CDR3 size: 13 residues.

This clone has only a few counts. The CDR3 loop is CASSRIKGGIEQFF. The CDR3 nucleotides read TGTGCCAGCTCACGGATTAAAGGGGGAATTGAGCAGTTCTTC. This chain connects TRBV18 to TRBJ2-1, with a weak D call TRBD1 (6 bases). The CDR3 has 14 residues. Deletions cut 4 bases from V and 9 bases from J, with 16 bases between. Per germline, CDR1 KGHSH and CDR2 LQKENI.

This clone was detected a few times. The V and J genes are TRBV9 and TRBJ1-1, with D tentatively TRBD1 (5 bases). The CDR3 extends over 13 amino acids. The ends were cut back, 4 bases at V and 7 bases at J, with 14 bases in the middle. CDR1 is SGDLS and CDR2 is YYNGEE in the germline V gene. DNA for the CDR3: TGTGCCAGCAGCCCAAACAACGGGGGTGAAGCTTTCTTT. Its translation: CASSPNNGGEAFF.

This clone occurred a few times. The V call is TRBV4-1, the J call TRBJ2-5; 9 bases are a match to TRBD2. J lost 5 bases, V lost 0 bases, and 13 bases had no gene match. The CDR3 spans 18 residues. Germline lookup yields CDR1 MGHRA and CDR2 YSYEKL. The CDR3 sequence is CASSQESVAGGPMETQYF. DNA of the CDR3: TGCGCCAGCAGCCAAGAGAGTGTGGCGGGAGGGCCCATGGAGACCCAGTACTTC.

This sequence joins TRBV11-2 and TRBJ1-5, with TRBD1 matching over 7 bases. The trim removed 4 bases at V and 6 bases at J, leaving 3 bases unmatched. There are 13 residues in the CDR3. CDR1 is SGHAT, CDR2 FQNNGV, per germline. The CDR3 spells CASSSGGGQPQHF. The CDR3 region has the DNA TGTGCCAGCAGCTCAGGGGGAGGTCAGCCCCAGCATTTT. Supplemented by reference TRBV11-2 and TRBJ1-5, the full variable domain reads EAGVAQSPRYKIIEKRQSVAFWCNPISGHATLYWYQQILGQGPKLLIQFQNNGVVDDSQLPKDRFSAERLKGVDSTLKIQPAKLEDSAVYLCASSSGGGQPQHFGDGTRLSIL.

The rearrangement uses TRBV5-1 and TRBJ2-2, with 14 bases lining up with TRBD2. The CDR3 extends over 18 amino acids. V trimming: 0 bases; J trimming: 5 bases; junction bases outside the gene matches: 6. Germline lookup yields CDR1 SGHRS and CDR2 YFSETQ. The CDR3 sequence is CASSLAGLAGGQTGELFF. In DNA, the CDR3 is TGCGCCAGCAGCTTGGCAGGACTAGCGGGAGGTCAGACCGGGGAGCTGTTTTTT.

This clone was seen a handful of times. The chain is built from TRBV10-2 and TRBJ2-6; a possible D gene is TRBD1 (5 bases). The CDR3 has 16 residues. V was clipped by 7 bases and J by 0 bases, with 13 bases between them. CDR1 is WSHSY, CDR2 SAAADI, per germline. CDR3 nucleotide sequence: TGCGCCAGCATACCGGAAGGGGTCTCTGGGGCCAACGTCCTGACTTTC. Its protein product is CASIPEGVSGANVLTF.